The text below deals with one T cell receptor beta chain. The antigen is undetermined. The data are from a study of shared clonotypes between healthy human individuals. Overall study context: Serving as donors were two women and a few men, whose ages spanned 18 to 49. Whole-study findings and limits: Between a few donors, naive CD4 clonotypes were shared at a level of about 5%. Blood alone was sampled, and tissue repertoires likely differ. The donor pool, a small one, limited the genetic and exposure-history diversity represented.

Clones were read by immunoSEQ multiplex PCR, and TCRdb kept only the in-frame ones, dropping some. The repertoire holds around 2.1 million clones, with more than 90% as singletons. This receptor was identified in a man younger than 35 in good health. Source material: naive CD4+ T cells sorted from blood. Subset indicated: CD45RA+ positively selected.

CDR3 nucleotides: TGTGCCAGCTCACCGACAGGGGACCTATCCTACGAGCAGTACTTC. Its protein product is CASSPTGDLSYEQYF. This chain joins TRBV6-1 and TRBJ2-7, with 8 bases identical to TRBD1. CDR1 and CDR2 (germline): MNHNS, SASEGT. CDR3 length equals 15 residues. V lost 8 bases, J lost 1 base, and 10 bases stayed unmatched.